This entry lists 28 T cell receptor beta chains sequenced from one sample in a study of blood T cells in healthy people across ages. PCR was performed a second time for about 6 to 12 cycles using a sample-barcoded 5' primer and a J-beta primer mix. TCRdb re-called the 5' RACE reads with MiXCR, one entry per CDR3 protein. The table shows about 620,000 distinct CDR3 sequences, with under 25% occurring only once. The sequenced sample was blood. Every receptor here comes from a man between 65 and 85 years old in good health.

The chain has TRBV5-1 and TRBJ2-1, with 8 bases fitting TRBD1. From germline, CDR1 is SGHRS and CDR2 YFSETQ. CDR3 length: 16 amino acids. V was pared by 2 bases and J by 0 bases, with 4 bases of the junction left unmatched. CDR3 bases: TGCGCCAGCAGCTTATCAGGGGGCCTCTCCTACAATGAGCAGTTCTTC. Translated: CASSLSGGLSYNEQFF.

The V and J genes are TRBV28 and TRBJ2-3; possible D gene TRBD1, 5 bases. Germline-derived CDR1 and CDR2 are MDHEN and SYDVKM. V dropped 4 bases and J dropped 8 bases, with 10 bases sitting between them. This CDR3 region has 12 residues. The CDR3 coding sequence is TGTGCCAGCAGTTATGGACAAAGTACGCAGTATTTT. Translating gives CASSYGQSTQYF.

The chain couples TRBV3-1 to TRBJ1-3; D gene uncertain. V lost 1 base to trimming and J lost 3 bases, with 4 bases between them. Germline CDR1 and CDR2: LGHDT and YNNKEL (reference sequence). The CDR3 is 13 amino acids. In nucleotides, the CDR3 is TGTGCCAGCAGCCAAGCTCATGGAAACACCATATATTTT. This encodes CASSQAHGNTIYF.

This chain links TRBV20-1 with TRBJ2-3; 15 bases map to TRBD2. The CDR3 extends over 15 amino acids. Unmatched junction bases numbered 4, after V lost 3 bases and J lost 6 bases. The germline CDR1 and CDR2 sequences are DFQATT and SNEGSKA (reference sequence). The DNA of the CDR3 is TGCAGTGCTAGCCAAGGGACTAGCGGGAGGGATACGCAGTATTTT. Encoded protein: CSASQGTSGRDTQYF.

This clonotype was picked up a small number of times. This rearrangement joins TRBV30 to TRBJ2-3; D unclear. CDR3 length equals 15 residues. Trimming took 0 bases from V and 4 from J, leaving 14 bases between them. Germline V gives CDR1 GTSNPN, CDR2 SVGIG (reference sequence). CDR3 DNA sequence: TGTGCCTGGAGTGTAGGTTCGCTAGGCGCAGATACGCAGTATTTT. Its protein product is CAWSVGSLGADTQYF.

The CDR3 sequence: CASSTSGRDANEQFF. As DNA, the CDR3 is TGTGCCAGCAGCACTAGCGGGAGGGACGCCAATGAGCAGTTCTTC. V is TRBV7-2 and J is TRBJ2-1, with TRBD2 matching 13 bases. After removal of 5 bases from V and 6 bases from J, the junction contained 4 bases not matched to a gene. Germline assignment: CDR1 SGHTA and CDR2 FQGNSA. The CDR3 extends over 15 amino acids.

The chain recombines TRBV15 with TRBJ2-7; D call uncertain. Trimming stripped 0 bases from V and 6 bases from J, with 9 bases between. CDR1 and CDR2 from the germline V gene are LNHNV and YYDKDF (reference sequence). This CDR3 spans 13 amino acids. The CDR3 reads CATSRDYVSEQYF. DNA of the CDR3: TGTGCCACCAGCAGAGATTATGTGTCCGAGCAGTACTTC.

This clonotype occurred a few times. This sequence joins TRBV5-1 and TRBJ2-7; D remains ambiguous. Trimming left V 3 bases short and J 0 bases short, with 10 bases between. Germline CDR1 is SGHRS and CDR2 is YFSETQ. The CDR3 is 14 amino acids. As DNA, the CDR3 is TGCGCCAGCAGCTACCCTGGTAGCTCCTACGAGCAGTACTTC. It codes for CASSYPGSSYEQYF.

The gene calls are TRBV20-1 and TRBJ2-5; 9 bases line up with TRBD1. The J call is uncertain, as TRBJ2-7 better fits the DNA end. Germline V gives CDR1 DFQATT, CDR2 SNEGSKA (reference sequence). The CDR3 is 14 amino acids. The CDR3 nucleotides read TGCAGTGCTAGAGTGGGGACAGGGACCTACGAGCAGTACTTC. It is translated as CSARVGTGTYEQYF.

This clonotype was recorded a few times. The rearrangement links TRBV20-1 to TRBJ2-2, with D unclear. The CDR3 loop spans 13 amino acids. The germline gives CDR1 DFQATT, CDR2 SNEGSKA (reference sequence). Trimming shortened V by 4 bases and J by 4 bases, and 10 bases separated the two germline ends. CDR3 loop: CSANRVITGELFF. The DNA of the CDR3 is TGCAGTGCTAATAGAGTAATCACCGGGGAGCTGTTTTTT.

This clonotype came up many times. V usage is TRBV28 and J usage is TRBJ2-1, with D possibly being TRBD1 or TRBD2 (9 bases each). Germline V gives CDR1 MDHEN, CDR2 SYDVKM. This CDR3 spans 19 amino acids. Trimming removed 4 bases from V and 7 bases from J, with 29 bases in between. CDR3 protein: CASSSAGQGIGGRGNEQFF. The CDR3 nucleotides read TGTGCCAGCAGTTCAGCGGGACAGGGTATCGGCGGGAGGGGTAATGAGCAGTTCTTC.

The CDR3 sequence: CASSLADLETQYF. In DNA form, the CDR3 reads TGCGCCAGCAGCTTGGCCGACCTGGAGACCCAGTACTTC. The chain combines TRBV5-1 with TRBJ2-5; D remains unclear. Germline CDR1 reads SGHRS; CDR2 reads YFSETQ. Trimming took 0 bases from V and 5 from J, leaving 8 bases between them. The CDR3 length is 13 residues. Based on the CDR3 plus reference TRBV5-1 and TRBJ2-5, the full variable domain is KAGVTQTPRYLIKTRGQQVTLSCSPISGHRSVSWYQQTPGQGLQFLFEYFSETQRNKGNFPGRFSGRQFSNSRSEMNVSTLELGDSALYLCASSLADLETQYFGPGTRLLVL.

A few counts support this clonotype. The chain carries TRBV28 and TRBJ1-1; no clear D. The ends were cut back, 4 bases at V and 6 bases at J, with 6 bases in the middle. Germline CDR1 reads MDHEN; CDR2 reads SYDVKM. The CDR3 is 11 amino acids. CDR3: CASSSDAEAFF. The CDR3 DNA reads TGTGCCAGCAGTTCGGACGCTGAAGCTTTCTTT.

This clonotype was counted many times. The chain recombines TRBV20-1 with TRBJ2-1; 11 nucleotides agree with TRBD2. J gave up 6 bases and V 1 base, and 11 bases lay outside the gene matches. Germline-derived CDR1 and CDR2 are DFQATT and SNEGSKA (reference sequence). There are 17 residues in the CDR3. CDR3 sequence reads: CSARADLIAGGPNEQFF. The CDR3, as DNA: TGCAGTGCTAGAGCGGACTTAATAGCGGGAGGGCCCAATGAGCAGTTCTTC.

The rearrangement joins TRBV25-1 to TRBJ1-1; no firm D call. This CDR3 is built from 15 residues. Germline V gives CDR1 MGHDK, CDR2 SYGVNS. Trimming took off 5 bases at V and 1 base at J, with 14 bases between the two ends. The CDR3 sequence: CASSPSGGRNTEAFF. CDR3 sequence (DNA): TGTGCCAGCAGTCCATCCGGAGGTAGGAACACTGAAGCTTTCTTT.

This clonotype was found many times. The CDR3 DNA is TGTGCCAGCAGTTCTCGGGAGTATGGCTACACCTTC. Translating gives CASSSREYGYTF. The chain carries TRBV28 and TRBJ1-2; D is ambiguous. V lost 4 bases and J lost 5, with 8 bases in between. The CDR3 sequence is 12 residues long. The germline CDR1 and CDR2 sequences are MDHEN and SYDVKM.

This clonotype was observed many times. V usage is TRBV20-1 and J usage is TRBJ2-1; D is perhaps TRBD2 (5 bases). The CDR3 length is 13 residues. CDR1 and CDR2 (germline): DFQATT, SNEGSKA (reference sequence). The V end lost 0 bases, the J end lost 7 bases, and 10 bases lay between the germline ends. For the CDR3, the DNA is TGCAGTGCTAGAGATCTTCGGGGTAATGAGCAGTTCTTC. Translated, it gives CSARDLRGNEQFF.

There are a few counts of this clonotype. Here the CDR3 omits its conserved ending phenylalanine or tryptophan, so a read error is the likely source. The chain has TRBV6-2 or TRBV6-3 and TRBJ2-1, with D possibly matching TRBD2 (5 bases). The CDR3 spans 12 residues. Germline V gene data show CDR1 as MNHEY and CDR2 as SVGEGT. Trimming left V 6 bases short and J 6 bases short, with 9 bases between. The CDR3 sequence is CASRDLTNEQFL. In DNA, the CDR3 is TGTGCCAGCAGGGACTTAACCAATGAGCAGTTCCTC.

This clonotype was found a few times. This CDR3 reads CAISDRVSYEQYF. The CDR3 DNA reads as TGTGCCATCAGTGACAGGGTATCCTACGAGCAGTACTTC. This chain uses TRBV10-3 with TRBJ2-7, with a weak D call TRBD1 (5 bases). There are 13 residues in the CDR3. Trimming shortened V by 3 bases and J by 1 base, and 7 bases separated the two germline ends. The germline V gene has CDR1 ENHRY and CDR2 SYGVKD.

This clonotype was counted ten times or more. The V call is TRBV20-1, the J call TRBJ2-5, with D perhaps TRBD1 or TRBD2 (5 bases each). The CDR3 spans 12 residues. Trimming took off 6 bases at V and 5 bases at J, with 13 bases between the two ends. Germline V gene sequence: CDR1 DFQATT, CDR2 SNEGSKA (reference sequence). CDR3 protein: CSASRGRETQYF. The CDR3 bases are TGCAGTGCCAGTAGGGGACGGGAGACCCAGTACTTC.

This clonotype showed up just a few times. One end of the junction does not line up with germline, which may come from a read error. The CDR3 DNA sequence: TGTACCAGCAGTTATTTGGGGGCGACTAATGAAAAACTGTTTTTT. This sequence encodes CTSSYLGATNEKLFF. The chain couples TRBV6-5 to TRBJ1-4; possible D gene TRBD1, 6 bases. Germline V gives CDR1 MNHEY, CDR2 SVGAGI. This CDR3 is built from 15 residues.

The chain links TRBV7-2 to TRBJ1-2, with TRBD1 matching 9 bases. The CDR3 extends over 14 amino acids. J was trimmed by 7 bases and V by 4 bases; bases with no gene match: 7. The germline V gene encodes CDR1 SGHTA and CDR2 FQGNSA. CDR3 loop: CASSSIQGASGYTF. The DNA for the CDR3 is TGTGCCAGCAGCTCCATACAGGGGGCGAGTGGCTACACCTTC.

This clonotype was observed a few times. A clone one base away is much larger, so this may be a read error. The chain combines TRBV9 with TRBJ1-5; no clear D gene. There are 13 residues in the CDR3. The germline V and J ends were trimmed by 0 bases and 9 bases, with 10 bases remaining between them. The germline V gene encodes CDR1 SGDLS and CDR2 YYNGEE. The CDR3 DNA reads TGTGCCAGCAGCGTAGGGTTGGACCGGCCCCAGCATTTT. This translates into CASSVGLDRPQHF.

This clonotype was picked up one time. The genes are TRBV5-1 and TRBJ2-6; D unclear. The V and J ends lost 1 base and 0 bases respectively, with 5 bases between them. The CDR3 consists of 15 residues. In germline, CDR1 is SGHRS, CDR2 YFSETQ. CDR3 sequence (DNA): TGCGCCAGCAGCTTGCTCGGCTCTGGGGCCAACGTCCTGACTTTC. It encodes CASSLLGSGANVLTF.

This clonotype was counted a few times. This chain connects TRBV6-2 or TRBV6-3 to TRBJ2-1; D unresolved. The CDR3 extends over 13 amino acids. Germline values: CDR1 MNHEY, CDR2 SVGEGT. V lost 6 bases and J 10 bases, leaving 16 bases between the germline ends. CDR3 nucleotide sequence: TGTGCCAGCAGACAGAGCGTTTTGGGGGAGCAGTTCTTC. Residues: CASRQSVLGEQFF.

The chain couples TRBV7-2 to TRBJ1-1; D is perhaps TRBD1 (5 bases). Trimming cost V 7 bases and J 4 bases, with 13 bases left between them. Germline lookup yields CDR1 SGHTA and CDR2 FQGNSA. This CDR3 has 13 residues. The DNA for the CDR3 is TGTGCCAGCACCTCGCAGGGAATCACTGAAGCTTTCTTT. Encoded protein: CASTSQGITEAFF.

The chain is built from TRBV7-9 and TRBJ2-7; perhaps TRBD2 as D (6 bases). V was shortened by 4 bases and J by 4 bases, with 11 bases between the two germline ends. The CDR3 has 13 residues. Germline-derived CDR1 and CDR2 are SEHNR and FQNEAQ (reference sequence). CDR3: CASSSDGGYEQYF. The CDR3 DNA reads TGTGCCAGCAGCTCGGACGGGGGATACGAGCAGTACTTC.

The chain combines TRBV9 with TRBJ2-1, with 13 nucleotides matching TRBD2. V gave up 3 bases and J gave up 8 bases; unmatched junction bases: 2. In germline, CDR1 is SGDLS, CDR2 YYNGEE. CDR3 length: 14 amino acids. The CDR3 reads CASSELAGGYEQFF. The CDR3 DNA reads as TGTGCCAGCAGCGAACTAGCGGGAGGGTATGAGCAGTTCTTC.